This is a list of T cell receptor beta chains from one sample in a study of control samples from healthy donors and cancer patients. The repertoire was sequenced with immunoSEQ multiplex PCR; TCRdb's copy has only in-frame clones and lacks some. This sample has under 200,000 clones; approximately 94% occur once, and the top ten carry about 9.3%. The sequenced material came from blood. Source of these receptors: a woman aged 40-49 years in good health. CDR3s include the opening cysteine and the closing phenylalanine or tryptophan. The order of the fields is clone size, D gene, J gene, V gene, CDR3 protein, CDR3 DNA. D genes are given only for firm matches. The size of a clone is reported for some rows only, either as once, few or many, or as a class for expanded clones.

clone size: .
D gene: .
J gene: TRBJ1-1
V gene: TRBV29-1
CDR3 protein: CSVAAGWDTEAFF
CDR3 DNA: TGCAGCGTTGCGGCAGGGTGGGACACTGAAGCTTTCTTT

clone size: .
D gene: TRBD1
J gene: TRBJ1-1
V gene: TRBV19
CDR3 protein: CASSEQGTETTEAFF
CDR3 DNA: TGTGCCAGTAGTGAACAGGGGACCGAGACAACTGAAGCTTTCTTT

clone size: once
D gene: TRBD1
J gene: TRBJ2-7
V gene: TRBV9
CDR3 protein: CASSLRTGGDEQYF
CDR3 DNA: TGTGCCAGCAGCCTCCGGACAGGGGGCGACGAGCAGTACTTC

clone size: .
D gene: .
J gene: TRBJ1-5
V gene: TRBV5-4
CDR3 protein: CASSLSGVQQPQHF
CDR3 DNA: TGTGCCAGCAGCTTATCAGGGGTTCAACAGCCCCAGCATTTT

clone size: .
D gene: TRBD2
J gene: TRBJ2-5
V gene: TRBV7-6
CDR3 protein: CASSLYLAGVAETQYF
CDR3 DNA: TGTGCCAGCAGCCTATACCTAGCGGGGGTGGCAGAGACCCAGTACTTC

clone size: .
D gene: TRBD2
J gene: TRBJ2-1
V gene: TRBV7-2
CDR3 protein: CASSFGLAGGYEQFF
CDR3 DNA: TGTGCCAGCAGCTTCGGACTAGCGGGAGGCTATGAGCAGTTCTTC

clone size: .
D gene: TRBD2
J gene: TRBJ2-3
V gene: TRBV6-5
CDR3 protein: CASTRAGDTDTQYF
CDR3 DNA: TGTGCCAGCACCCGAGCGGGGGACACAGATACGCAGTATTTT

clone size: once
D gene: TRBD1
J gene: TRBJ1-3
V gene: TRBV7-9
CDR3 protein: CASSKQGASGNTIYF
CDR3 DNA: TGTGCCAGCAGCAAACAGGGGGCCTCTGGAAACACCATATATTTT

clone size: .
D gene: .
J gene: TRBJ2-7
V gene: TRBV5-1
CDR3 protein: CASSLARTPWEQYF
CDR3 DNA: TGCGCCAGCAGCTTGGCTAGGACCCCGTGGGAGCAGTACTTC

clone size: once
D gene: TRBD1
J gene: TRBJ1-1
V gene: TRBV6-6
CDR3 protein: CASSWSQGAGNTEAFF
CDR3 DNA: TGTGCCAGCAGCTGGAGCCAGGGGGCCGGGAACACTGAAGCTTTCTTT

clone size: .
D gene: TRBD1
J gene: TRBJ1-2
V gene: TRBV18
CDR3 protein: CASSPRDNRGLGYTF
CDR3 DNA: TGTGCCAGCTCACCAAGGGACAACAGGGGGCTGGGCTACACCTTC

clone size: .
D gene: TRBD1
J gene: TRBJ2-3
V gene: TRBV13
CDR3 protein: CASSTADRGRWDTQYF
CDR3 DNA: TGTGCCAGCAGCACCGCGGACAGGGGGCGCTGGGATACGCAGTATTTT

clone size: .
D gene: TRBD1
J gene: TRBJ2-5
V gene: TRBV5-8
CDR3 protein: CASSLGAMTGDQETQYF
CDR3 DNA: TGTGCCAGCAGCTTGGGGGCGATGACAGGGGACCAAGAGACCCAGTACTTC

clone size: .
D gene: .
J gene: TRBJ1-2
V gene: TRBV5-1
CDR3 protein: CASSLERYGYTF
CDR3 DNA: TGCGCCAGCAGCTTGGAACGCTATGGCTACACCTTC

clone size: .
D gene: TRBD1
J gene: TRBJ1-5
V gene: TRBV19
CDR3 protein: CASKSPGGQPQHF
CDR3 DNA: TGTGCCAGTAAATCGCCAGGGGGCCAGCCCCAGCATTTT

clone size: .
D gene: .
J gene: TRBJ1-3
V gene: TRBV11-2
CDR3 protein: CASSKQGNTIYF
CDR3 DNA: TGTGCCAGCAGCAAGCAGGGAAACACCATATATTTT

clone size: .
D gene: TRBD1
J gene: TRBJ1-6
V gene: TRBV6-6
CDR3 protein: CASSSGQGGSPLHF
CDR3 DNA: TGTGCCAGCAGTTCAGGACAGGGGGGTTCACCCCTCCACTTT

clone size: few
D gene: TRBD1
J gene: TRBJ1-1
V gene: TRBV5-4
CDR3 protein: CASSQTGGQANTEAFF
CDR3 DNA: TGTGCCAGCAGCCAGACAGGGGGGCAGGCGAACACTGAAGCTTTCTTT